The clone carrying this TCR beta chain was seen once. Its cognate antigen is unknown. Relapse was seen in all patients after autologous stem cell transplantation, and brentuximab vedotin exposure was variable. The data originate from a study of PD-1 blockade in classical Hodgkin lymphoma. Method: immunoSEQ multiplex PCR; TCRdb's copy keeps in-frame clones and lacks some. The table has some 84,000 clones, around 90% seen once; the top ten hold roughly a fifth. Study-wide findings and caveats: In CD4+ cells, TCR diversity went up significantly by C4D1, but in CD8+ cells it did not. The study reported lower baseline TCR diversity in newly diagnosed patients than in healthy donors. Lower baseline TCR diversity marked trial partial responders and progressors.

CDR3 length: 15 amino acids. With 2 bases removed from V and 0 bases from J, the gap between germline ends came to 11 bases. Germline CDR1 SGHVS, CDR2 FQNEAQ. This receptor was taken from a human donor with classical Hodgkin lymphoma. Source: peripheral blood mononuclear cells (PBMCs), taken at baseline. The rearrangement joins TRBV7-8 to TRBJ2-7, with D possibly TRBD2 on 5 matching bases. CDR3 DNA sequence: TGTGCCAGCAGCTTATCGGGGAAGAGCTCCTACGAGCAGTACTTC. Translated, it gives CASSLSGKSSYEQYF.